This entry lists 17 T cell receptor beta chains sequenced from one sample in a study of T cells in Graves' hyperthyroidism and ophthalmopathy. TCR beta CDR3 sequences were amplified from RNA transcripts. With the HTBI primer set, the TCR CDR3 went through a first round of RT-PCR. TCRdb recomputed calls from the multiplex PCR reads with MiXCR, one row per CDR3 protein. The sample records roughly 380,000 distinct CDR3 sequences, 11% to 15% being singletons. Sequencing was performed on blood. The source is a woman aged 55-70 years with Graves' hyperthyroidism.

The V gene is TRBV7-9, the J gene TRBJ1-6, with 9 bases matching TRBD1. The V gene's germline CDR1 is SEHNR and CDR2 FQNEAQ (reference sequence). The CDR3 loop spans 18 amino acids. V gave up 5 bases and J gave up 0 bases; unmatched junction bases: 8. The CDR3 region has the DNA TGTGCCAGCAGCGGGAGACAGGGGGGGGACTCCTATAATTCACCCCTCCACTTT. Its translation: CASSGRQGGDSYNSPLHF.

This clonotype was counted between two and nine times. The chain combines TRBV28 with TRBJ2-1; D ambiguous. The germline V and J ends were trimmed by 3 bases and 1 base, with 10 bases remaining between them. CDR3 size: 15 residues. Germline V lookup: CDR1 MDHEN, CDR2 SYDVKM. CDR3 loop: CASSFKAVSYNEQFF. In nucleotides, the CDR3 is TGTGCCAGCAGTTTTAAAGCTGTATCCTACAATGAGCAGTTCTTC. Filled out from reference TRBV28 and TRBJ2-1, the complete variable domain reads DVKVTQSSRYLVKRTGEKVFLECVQDMDHENMFWYRQDPGLGLRLIYFSYDVKMKEKGDIPEGYSVSREKKERFSLILESASTNQTSMYLCASSFKAVSYNEQFFGPGTRLTVL.

Turning to this clonotype: A much larger clone lies one base from this, so it may be a read error. V is TRBV7-2 and J is TRBJ2-5, with 7 bases matching TRBD2. The CDR3 is 15 residues long. The germline V gene has CDR1 SGHTA and CDR2 FQGNSA. The CDR3 DNA sequence: TGTGCCAGCAGCTTAACAGCGGGGCGACGGGAGACCCGGTACTTC. This encodes CASSLTAGRRETRYF.

Many counts were recorded for this clonotype. The genes are TRBV6-1 and TRBJ2-3; TRBD1 might be the D (6 bases). The CDR3 is 13 amino acids. V gave up 6 bases and J gave up 1 base, with 8 bases separating them. Looked up from germline, CDR1 is MNHNS and CDR2 is SASEGT. The CDR3 DNA reads TGTGCCAGCAGGAGGACAGGCACAGATACGCAGTATTTT. Encoded protein: CASRRTGTDTQYF.

This clonotype was recorded only once. The chain joins TRBV7-9 to TRBJ1-2; D is unclear. Germline V gives CDR1 SEHNR, CDR2 FQNEAQ (reference sequence). Trimming removed 5 bases at V and 4 bases at J, with 17 bases between. The CDR3 is 15 amino acids. The CDR3 is CASSHSISRPYGYTF. In DNA form, the CDR3 reads TGTGCCAGCAGCCATTCCATATCGCGTCCCTATGGCTACACCTTC.

The sample holds many counts of this clonotype. The V gene is TRBV2, the J gene TRBJ2-5; D ambiguous. The CDR3 contains 15 residues. Per the germline V gene, CDR1 is SNHLY and CDR2 is FYNNEI. The germline V and J ends were trimmed by 2 bases and 5 bases, with 15 bases remaining between them. The CDR3 sequence: CASSENKAGPETQYF. The DNA of the CDR3 is TGTGCCAGCAGTGAAAATAAGGCAGGTCCGGAGACCCAGTACTTC.

This clonotype was seen at least ten times. The chain couples TRBV7-3 to TRBJ2-7, with TRBD2 matching over 10 bases. V lost 3 bases to trimming and J lost 4 bases; unmatched junction nucleotides: 6. Germline V gene sequence: CDR1 SGHTA, CDR2 FQGTGA. This CDR3 has 15 residues. The CDR3 sequence is CASSFTSGMGYEQYF. In DNA, the CDR3 is TGTGCCAGCAGCTTCACTAGCGGGATGGGTTACGAGCAGTACTTC.

This clonotype showed up just a few times. The chain has TRBV4-1 and TRBJ2-1; 10 bases are a match to TRBD2. Germline loops: CDR1 MGHRA, CDR2 YSYEKL. The CDR3 spans 15 residues. V trimming: 3 bases; J trimming: 4 bases; junction bases outside the gene matches: 3. CDR3 coding DNA: TGCGCCAGCAGCCACGCAGCGGGAGGGTACAATGAGCAGTTCTTC. Protein: CASSHAAGGYNEQFF.

This clonotype was picked up a small number of times. J is TRBJ1-2 and V is TRBV30, with unresolved D. This CDR3 has 12 residues. Trimming removed 0 bases from V and 4 bases from J, with 6 bases in between. Germline CDR1 reads GTSNPN; CDR2 reads SVGIG (reference sequence). CDR3 in amino acids: CAWSVTFYGYTF. CDR3 bases: TGTGCCTGGAGTGTGACGTTCTATGGCTACACCTTC.

The chain carries TRBV28 and TRBJ1-6; D remains ambiguous. The CDR3 contains 14 residues. V gave up 7 bases and J gave up 7 bases, with 14 bases separating them. Germline CDR1 MDHEN, CDR2 SYDVKM. The CDR3 loop reads CASTLGWANSPLHF. As DNA, the CDR3 is TGTGCCAGCACCTTGGGTTGGGCCAATTCACCCCTCCACTTT.

Ten or more counts support this clonotype. The gene calls are TRBV11-1 and TRBJ1-5; TRBD1 agrees at 9 bases. The junction had 4 bases not matched to a gene; V was cut back by 0 bases and J by 4 bases. Germline lookup yields CDR1 SGHAT and CDR2 FQDESV (reference sequence). The CDR3 consists of 16 residues. Here the CDR3 DNA reads TGTGCCAGCAGCTTAGCGACAGGGGGTCGGAATCAGCCCCAGCATTTT. Amino acid sequence: CASSLATGGRNQPQHF.

This clonotype was seen at least ten times. The chain links TRBV3-1 to TRBJ2-7; D ambiguous. The ends were cut back, 0 bases at V and 1 base at J, with 10 bases in the middle. The CDR3 length is 15 residues. From germline, CDR1 is LGHDT and CDR2 YNNKEL (reference sequence). CDR3 region: CASSQDGVSSYEQYF. The CDR3 DNA sequence: TGTGCCAGCAGCCAAGATGGGGTTAGTTCCTACGAGCAGTACTTC.

The table lists this clonotype with a few counts. The V gene is TRBV19, the J gene TRBJ1-5; a possible D gene is TRBD1 (6 bases). V shed 7 bases and J shed 0 bases, with 16 bases lying between them. This CDR3 contains 16 residues. Germline values: CDR1 LNHDA, CDR2 SQIVND (reference sequence). Here the CDR3 DNA reads TGTGCCAGTACCTCGGGAGGACAGCATAGCAATCAGCCCCAGCATTTT. Amino acids: CASTSGGQHSNQPQHF.

Many counts were recorded for this clonotype. This chain links TRBV5-1 with TRBJ2-7, with D unclear. Per the germline V gene, CDR1 is SGHRS and CDR2 is YFSETQ. CDR3 length equals 13 residues. V lost 6 bases, J lost 0 bases, and 10 bases lay in between. In DNA form, the CDR3 reads TGCGCCAGCAATCGCGGCCCCTCCTACGAGCAGTACTTC. Protein product: CASNRGPSYEQYF.

Many counts were recorded for this clonotype. This chain joins TRBV7-8 and TRBJ2-1; 8 bases agree with TRBD2. Germline CDR1 is SGHVS and CDR2 is FQNEAQ. The CDR3 sequence is 16 residues long. V lost 5 bases, J lost 0 bases, and 6 bases stayed unmatched. CDR3 nucleotides: TGTGCCAGCAGCCTCACCGGGACTAGCTCCTACAATGAGCAGTTCTTC. The encoded protein is CASSLTGTSSYNEQFF. The variable domain in full, completed from reference TRBV7-8 and TRBJ2-1, reads GAGVSQSPRYKVAKRGQDVALRCDPISGHVSLFWYQQALGQGPEFLTYFQNEAQLDKSGLPSDRFFAERPEGSVSTLKIQRTQQEDSAVYLCASSLTGTSSYNEQFFGPGTRLTVL.

Note on this clonotype: Being one base from a much bigger clone, this may be a read error. The chain recombines TRBV4-1 with TRBJ2-7, with 10 bases identical to TRBD2. CDR1 and CDR2 (germline): MGHRA, YSYEKL. CDR3 size: 16 residues. V was clipped by 2 bases and J by 5 bases; unmatched bases: 9. The chain's CDR3 is CASSQFRPAGGHEQYF. The CDR3 DNA follows: TGCGCCAGCAGCCAATTCCGACCAGCGGGAGGGCACGAGCAGTACTTC.

At least ten counts were recorded for this clonotype. The chain links TRBV28 to TRBJ1-2; D is possibly TRBD1 (5 bases). Germline assignment: CDR1 MDHEN and CDR2 SYDVKM. This CDR3 region has 16 residues. V was cut by 5 bases and J by 8 bases, with 24 bases left in between. CDR3 DNA sequence: TGTGCCAGCAGTGCCGATCCTGGGCACCGCAACAGGGGCTACACCTTC. Translation gives CASSADPGHRNRGYTF.